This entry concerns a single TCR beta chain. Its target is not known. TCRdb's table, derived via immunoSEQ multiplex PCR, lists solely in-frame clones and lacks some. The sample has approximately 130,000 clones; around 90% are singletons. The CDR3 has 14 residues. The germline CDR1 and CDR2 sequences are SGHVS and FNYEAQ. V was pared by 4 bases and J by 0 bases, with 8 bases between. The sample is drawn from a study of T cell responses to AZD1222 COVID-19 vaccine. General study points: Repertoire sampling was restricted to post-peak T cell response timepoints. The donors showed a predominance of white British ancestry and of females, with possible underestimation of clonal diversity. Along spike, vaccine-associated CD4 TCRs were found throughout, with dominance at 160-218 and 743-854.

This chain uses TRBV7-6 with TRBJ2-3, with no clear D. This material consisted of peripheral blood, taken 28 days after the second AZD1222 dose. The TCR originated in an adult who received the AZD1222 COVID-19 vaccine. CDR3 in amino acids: CASSSSTSTDTQYF. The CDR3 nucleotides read TGTGCCAGCAGCTCATCGACTAGCACAGATACGCAGTATTTT.